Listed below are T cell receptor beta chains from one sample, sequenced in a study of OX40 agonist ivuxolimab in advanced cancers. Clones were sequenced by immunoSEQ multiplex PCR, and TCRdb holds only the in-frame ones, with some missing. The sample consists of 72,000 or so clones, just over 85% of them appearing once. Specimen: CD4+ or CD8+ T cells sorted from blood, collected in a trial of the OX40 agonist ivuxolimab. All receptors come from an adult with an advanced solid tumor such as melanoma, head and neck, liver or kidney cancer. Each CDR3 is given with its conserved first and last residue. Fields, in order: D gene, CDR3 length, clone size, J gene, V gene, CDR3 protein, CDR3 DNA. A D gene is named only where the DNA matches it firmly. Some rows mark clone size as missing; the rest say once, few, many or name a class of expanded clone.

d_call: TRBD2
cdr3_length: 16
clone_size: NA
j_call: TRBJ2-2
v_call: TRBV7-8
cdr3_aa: CASSRSGSPNTGELFF
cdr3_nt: TGTGCCAGCAGCCGCAGCGGGAGCCCAAACACCGGGGAGCTGTTTTTT

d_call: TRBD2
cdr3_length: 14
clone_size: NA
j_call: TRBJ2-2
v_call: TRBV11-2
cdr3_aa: CASSLGGSTGELFF
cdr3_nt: TGTGCCAGCAGCTTGGGGGGGAGCACCGGGGAGCTGTTTTTT

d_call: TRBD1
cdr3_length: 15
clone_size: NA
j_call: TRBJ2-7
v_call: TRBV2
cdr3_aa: CASTQRQGHSYEQYF
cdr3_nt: TGTGCCAGCACCCAGCGACAGGGGCACTCCTACGAGCAGTACTTC

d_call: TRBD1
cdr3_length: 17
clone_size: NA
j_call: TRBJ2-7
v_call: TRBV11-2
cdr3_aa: CASSLAPGRGTAYEQYF
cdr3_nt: TGTGCCAGCAGCTTAGCACCGGGAAGGGGGACAGCCTACGAGCAGTACTTC

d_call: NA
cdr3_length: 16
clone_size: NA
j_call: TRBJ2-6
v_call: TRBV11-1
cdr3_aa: CASSLAASGGANVLTF
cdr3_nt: TGTGCCAGCAGCTTAGCTGCGTCAGGGGGGGCCAACGTCCTGACTTTC

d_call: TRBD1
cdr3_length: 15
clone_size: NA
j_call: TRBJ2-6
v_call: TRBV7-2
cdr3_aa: CASSLTGFGANVLTF
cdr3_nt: TGTGCCAGCAGCCTGACAGGGTTTGGGGCCAACGTCCTGACTTTC

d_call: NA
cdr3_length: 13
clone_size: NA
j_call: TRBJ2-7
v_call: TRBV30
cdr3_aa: CAWKQASSYEQYF
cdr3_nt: TGTGCCTGGAAACAGGCGAGCTCCTACGAGCAGTACTTC

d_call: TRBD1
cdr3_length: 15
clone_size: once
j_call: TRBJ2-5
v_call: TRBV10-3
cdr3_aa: CAIRGRTGPQETQYF
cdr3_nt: TGTGCCATCAGGGGTAGGACAGGGCCGCAAGAGACCCAGTACTTC

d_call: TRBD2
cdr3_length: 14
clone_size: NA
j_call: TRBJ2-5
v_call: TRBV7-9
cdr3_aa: CASSSGLVQEAQYF
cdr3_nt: TGTGCCAGCAGCTCGGGACTAGTGCAAGAGGCCCAGTACTTC

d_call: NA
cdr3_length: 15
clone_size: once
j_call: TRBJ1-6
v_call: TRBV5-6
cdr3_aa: CASSALGGSNSPLHF
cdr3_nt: TGTGCCAGCAGCGCCCTTGGAGGGTCTAATTCACCCCTCCACTTT

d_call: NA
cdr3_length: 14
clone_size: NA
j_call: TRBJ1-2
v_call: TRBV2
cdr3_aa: CASSEERWGHGYTF
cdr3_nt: TGTGCCAGCAGCGAAGAACGTTGGGGCCATGGCTACACCTTC

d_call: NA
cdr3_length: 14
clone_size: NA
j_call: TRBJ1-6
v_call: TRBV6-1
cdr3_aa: CASSDGNYNSPLHF
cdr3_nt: TGTGCCAGCAGTGACGGGAATTATAATTCACCCCTCCACTTT